This passage covers 23 T cell receptor beta chains from one sample sequenced in a study of blood T cell repertoires in COVID-19. Using immunoSEQ multiplex PCR, the repertoire was profiled, and TCRdb retains in-frame clones only, with some absent. The sample lists more than 75,000 clones; roughly 80% were seen once. Source material: peripheral blood. Receptors originate from a woman older than 75 with active or convalescent COVID-19.

V gene TRBV6-2 or TRBV6-3 combines with J gene TRBJ2-2, with a weak D call TRBD2 (5 bases). Deletions cut 6 bases from V and 4 bases from J, with 12 bases between. The length of the CDR3 is 14 residues. Germline V CDR1 and CDR2: MNHEY, SVGEGT. The CDR3 sequence: CASSMTIPTGELFF. The DNA for the CDR3 is TGTGCCAGCAGCATGACTATTCCCACCGGGGAGCTGTTTTTT.

The chain couples TRBV5-1 to TRBJ1-1; the match to TRBD1 covers 10 bases. Germline-derived CDR1 and CDR2 are SGHRS and YFSETQ. Trimming removed 0 bases from V and 6 bases from J; junction bases left unmatched: 5. The CDR3 runs to 15 residues. The CDR3 sequence is CASSLEGQGYPEAFF. CDR3 bases: TGCGCCAGCAGCTTGGAGGGACAGGGGTACCCTGAAGCTTTCTTT.

V and J are TRBV2 and TRBJ1-2; TRBD1 agrees at 7 bases. Unmatched junction bases numbered 4, after V lost 4 bases and J lost 8 bases. Germline CDR1 reads SNHLY; CDR2 reads FYNNEI. The CDR3 has 12 amino acids. Here the CDR3 DNA reads TGTGCCAGCAGTGCCGGGACAGTAGGCTACACCTTC. The encoded protein is CASSAGTVGYTF.

This chain links TRBV19 with TRBJ2-3, with 9 bases identical to TRBD2. CDR3 size: 15 residues. Trimming at V came to 6 bases and at J to 4 bases, leaving 8 bases not matched to a gene. CDR1 and CDR2 (germline): LNHDA, SQIVND (reference sequence). In DNA, the CDR3 is TGTGCCAGTAGCCGCGGACTAGCGACACCAGATACGCAGTATTTT. Its translation is CASSRGLATPDTQYF.

The chain carries TRBV5-5 and TRBJ1-3; D is ambiguous. The CDR3 sequence is 14 residues long. Trimming cost V 5 bases and J 1 base, with 10 bases left between them. The germline CDR1 and CDR2 sequences are SGHKS and YYEKEE (reference sequence). DNA of the CDR3: TGTGCCAGCAGAGTAGACTTTTCTGGAAACACCATATATTTT. This sequence encodes CASRVDFSGNTIYF.

The rearrangement links TRBV6-6 to TRBJ1-3, with a tentative D call TRBD1 (5 bases). Germline lookup yields CDR1 MNHNY and CDR2 SVGAGI (reference sequence). CDR3 length equals 14 residues. Trimming shortened V by 4 bases and J by 3 bases, and 10 bases separated the two germline ends. The CDR3 DNA reads as TGTGCCAGCAGTTCCAGGGAAAGTGGAAACACCATATATTTT. Translation: CASSSRESGNTIYF.

Only a few counts were recorded for this clone. This rearrangement joins TRBV7-2 to TRBJ1-1; D is perhaps TRBD1 (6 bases). The V end was cut by 1 base, the J end by 1 base, with 7 bases between. This CDR3 comprises 14 residues. Germline-derived CDR1 and CDR2 are SGHTA and FQGNSA. CDR3: CASSLETGNTEAFF. CDR3 DNA: TGTGCCAGCAGCTTAGAGACAGGGAACACTGAAGCTTTCTTT. Using reference TRBV7-2 and TRBJ1-1 for the parts outside the CDR3, the full variable domain is GAGVSQSPSNKVTEKGKDVELRCDPISGHTALYWYRQSLGQGLEFLIYFQGNSAPDKSGLPSDRFSAERTGGSVSTLTIQRTQQEDSAVYLCASSLETGNTEAFFGQGTRLTVV.

DNA for the CDR3: TGTGCCTGGAGCCGCGGGAGCACAGATACGCAGTATTTT. Amino acid sequence: CAWSRGSTDTQYF. V is TRBV30 and J is TRBJ2-3; perhaps TRBD2 as D (5 bases). Trimming cost V 3 bases and J 0 bases, with 7 bases left between them. CDR3 length: 13 residues. Per the germline V gene, CDR1 is GTSNPN and CDR2 is SVGIG (reference sequence).

The chain has TRBV7-2 and TRBJ2-5, with TRBD1 as a possible D gene (5 bases). Germline CDR1 is SGHTA and CDR2 is FQGNSA. The ends were cut back, 1 base at V and 8 bases at J, with 8 bases in the middle. The length of the CDR3 is 12 residues. CDR3 sequence reads: CASSLGQGTQYF. In DNA, the CDR3 is TGTGCCAGCAGCTTAGGGCAGGGAACCCAGTACTTC.

The V gene is TRBV7-2, the J gene TRBJ2-5; D is perhaps TRBD2 (5 bases). Trimming shortened V by 1 base and J by 5 bases, and 8 bases separated the two germline ends. CDR1 and CDR2 from the germline V gene are SGHTA and FQGNSA. The CDR3 loop spans 13 amino acids. CDR3 sequence: CASSLGGMETQYF. DNA of the CDR3: TGTGCCAGCAGCTTAGGAGGGATGGAGACCCAGTACTTC.

This chain uses TRBV29-1 with TRBJ2-5; TRBD1 is a possible D gene (6 bases). The V end was cut by 3 bases, the J end by 2 bases, with 10 bases between. The CDR3 has 13 residues. CDR1 and CDR2 (germline): SQVTM, ANQGSEA. CDR3 in amino acids: CSVEHGQQETQYF. The DNA for the CDR3 is TGCAGCGTTGAGCACGGACAGCAAGAGACCCAGTACTTC.

The rearrangement joins TRBV7-8 to TRBJ1-5; D unclear. V lost 5 bases and J lost 1, with 9 bases in between. CDR1 is SGHVS, CDR2 FQNEAQ, per germline. The CDR3 sequence is 14 residues long. In nucleotides, the CDR3 is TGTGCCAGCAGCCCAGTCAACAGCAATCAGCCCCAGCATTTT. Encoded protein: CASSPVNSNQPQHF.

The gene calls are TRBV29-1 and TRBJ1-2, with unresolved D. Germline V gives CDR1 SQVTM, CDR2 ANQGSEA. Between the trimmed V and J ends, which lost 5 bases and 3 bases, there was a span of 10 bases. This CDR3 spans 12 amino acids. The CDR3 region is CSVSPVDYGYTF. DNA of the CDR3: TGCAGCGTTTCTCCAGTCGACTATGGCTACACCTTC.

This chain joins TRBV9 and TRBJ1-1; TRBD1 is a possible D gene (6 bases). The ends were cut back, 4 bases at V and 6 bases at J, with 19 bases in the middle. The germline CDR1 and CDR2 sequences are SGDLS and YYNGEE. CDR3 length: 15 amino acids. The CDR3 DNA sequence: TGTGCCAGCAGCCTACGACAGGACTCGACGGCTGAAGCTTTCTTT. It translates to CASSLRQDSTAEAFF. Combining the CDR3 with reference TRBV9 and TRBJ1-1 gives the whole variable domain DSGVTQTPKHLITATGQRVTLRCSPRSGDLSVYWYQQSLDQGLQFLIQYYNGEERAKGNILERFSAQQFPDLHSELNLSSLELGDSALYFCASSLRQDSTAEAFFGQGTRLTVV.

The rearrangement uses TRBV6-2 or TRBV6-3 and TRBJ1-2; D call uncertain. V was shortened by 4 bases and J by 4 bases, with 10 bases between the two germline ends. Germline values: CDR1 MNHEY, CDR2 SVGEGT. CDR3 length: 13 residues. The CDR3 loop reads CASSLGVLYGYTF. The DNA for the CDR3 is TGTGCCAGCAGTTTGGGCGTGCTCTATGGCTACACCTTC.

The gene calls are TRBV4-1 and TRBJ2-5; 9 bases are a match to TRBD2. Per germline, CDR1 MGHRA and CDR2 YSYEKL. This CDR3 region has 17 residues. Trimming at V came to 4 bases and at J to 3 bases, leaving 12 bases not matched to a gene. The CDR3 reads CASSPRAGGSPKETQYF. CDR3 coding DNA: TGCGCCAGCAGCCCTCGAGCGGGAGGATCCCCTAAAGAGACCCAGTACTTC.

The V call is TRBV4-3, the J call TRBJ2-5; maybe TRBD2 (5 bases). Trimming pared 1 base from V and 1 base from J, leaving 10 bases between. The CDR3 runs 15 residues. Germline V gene lookup returns CDR1 LGHNA and CDR2 YSLEER. CDR3 sequence reads: CASSQGLATQETQYF. CDR3 nucleotide sequence: TGCGCCAGCAGCCAAGGCCTAGCTACCCAAGAGACCCAGTACTTC.

The CDR3 sequence is CASSDRVRGYTF. The CDR3 nucleotides read TGTGCCAGCAGTGACAGGGTCCGCGGCTACACCTTC. This chain joins TRBV6-1 and TRBJ1-2; the D gene is possibly TRBD1 (5 bases). Trimming took 3 bases from V and 8 from J, leaving 10 bases between them. Germline-derived CDR1 and CDR2 are MNHNS and SASEGT. The CDR3 length is 12 residues.

J is TRBJ2-7 and V is TRBV6-5; TRBD1 is a possible D gene (5 bases). Germline V gene data show CDR1 as MNHEY and CDR2 as SVGAGI. The CDR3 has 14 amino acids. V was trimmed by 6 bases and J by 3 bases, leaving 15 bases between them. Here the CDR3 reads CASRPRTNFYEQYF. CDR3 in DNA: TGTGCCAGCAGACCCCGGACAAATTTCTACGAGCAGTACTTC.

This chain uses TRBV2 with TRBJ2-3; D possibly corresponds to TRBD2 (5 bases). The CDR3 is made up of 14 amino acids. Germline V gene sequence: CDR1 SNHLY, CDR2 FYNNEI. Trimming removed 4 bases at V and 2 bases at J, with 10 bases between. CDR3 sequence: CASSVLLATDTQYF. CDR3 sequence (DNA): TGTGCCAGCAGTGTTCTCCTAGCCACAGATACGCAGTATTTT.

The chain uses TRBV3-1 (or the pseudogene TRBV3-2) and TRBJ2-1; possibly TRBD1 for D (6 bases). There are 13 residues in the CDR3. Germline CDR1 LGHDT, CDR2 YNNKEL (reference sequence). The germline V and J ends were trimmed by 0 bases and 13 bases, with 13 bases remaining between them. As DNA, the CDR3 is TGTGCCAGCAGCCAAGAAGGGGGACGGGGCCAGTTCTTC. This encodes CASSQEGGRGQFF.

The chain is built from TRBV5-4 and TRBJ1-6; 7 bases match TRBD1. The germline gives CDR1 SGHNT, CDR2 YYREEE (reference sequence). This CDR3 comprises 15 residues. V shed 3 bases, J shed 10 bases, and the junction held 10 bases outside the gene matches. CDR3 sequence: CASSSRTGGPSPLHF. CDR3 DNA sequence: TGTGCCAGCAGCTCCCGGACAGGAGGGCCATCACCCCTCCACTTT.

The V gene is TRBV15, the J gene TRBJ2-5; 7 bases agree with TRBD2. Germline CDR1 is LNHNV and CDR2 is YYDKDF (reference sequence). V dropped 3 bases and J dropped 5; count of bases not matched to a gene: 12. The CDR3 is 16 residues long. CDR3 sequence (DNA): TGTGCCACCAGCAGTCTTATTGGCGGGGGAGTGGAGACCCAGTACTTC. It translates to CATSSLIGGGVETQYF.